These T cell receptor beta chains were read from a single sample in a study of T cell responses to AZD1222 COVID-19 vaccine. Method: immunoSEQ multiplex PCR; TCRdb's copy keeps in-frame clones and lacks some. The profile shows roughly 99,000 clones, about nine tenths of them singletons. Specimen: peripheral blood, collected 28 days after the second AZD1222 dose. The receptors were gathered from an adult who received the AZD1222 COVID-19 vaccine. The CDR3 runs from the conserved cysteine through the conserved F or W. A D gene is named only where the DNA matches it firmly. Not every row has a clone size; where given, it reads once, few, many or a size class.

CDR3 length: 16
clone size: once
J gene: TRBJ2-1
D gene: -
V gene: TRBV19
CDR3 DNA: TGTGCCAGTAGTATTGCGGGACGGACCGCATACAATGAGCAGTTCTTC
CDR3 protein: CASSIAGRTAYNEQFF

CDR3 length: 14
clone size: -
J gene: TRBJ2-1
D gene: -
V gene: TRBV6-2/TRBV6-3
CDR3 DNA: TGTGCCAGCAGTTACTCGATTATCTGGCAAGAGCAGTTCTTC
CDR3 protein: CASSYSIIWQEQFF

CDR3 length: 18
clone size: -
J gene: TRBJ1-1
D gene: TRBD1
V gene: TRBV18
CDR3 DNA: TGTGCCAGCTCACCTTTCTATGGACAGGGTAATAGGAACACTGAAGCTTTCTTT
CDR3 protein: CASSPFYGQGNRNTEAFF

CDR3 length: 12
clone size: -
J gene: TRBJ1-5
D gene: -
V gene: TRBV6-9
CDR3 DNA: TGTACACACCACCATAGCAATCAGCCCCAGCATTTT
CDR3 protein: CTHHHSNQPQHF

CDR3 length: 16
clone size: -
J gene: TRBJ2-7
D gene: -
V gene: TRBV11-2
CDR3 DNA: TGTGCCAGCAGCTTCTCCTCGGCGGGCGGGAACTACGAGCAGTACTTC
CDR3 protein: CASSFSSAGGNYEQYF

CDR3 length: 15
clone size: -
J gene: TRBJ2-1
D gene: TRBD2
V gene: TRBV12-5
CDR3 DNA: TGTGCTAGTGGTCTCGGACTAGGCCCCTACAATGAGCAGTTCTTC
CDR3 protein: CASGLGLGPYNEQFF

CDR3 length: 15
clone size: -
J gene: TRBJ2-3
D gene: TRBD2
V gene: TRBV9
CDR3 DNA: TGTGCCAGCAGCGTAGATGGGACTAGTACAGATACGCAGTATTTT
CDR3 protein: CASSVDGTSTDTQYF

CDR3 length: 13
clone size: -
J gene: TRBJ2-3
D gene: -
V gene: TRBV20-1
CDR3 DNA: TGCAGTGCTAGTCTTCCCGGGACAGATACGCAGTATTTT
CDR3 protein: CSASLPGTDTQYF

CDR3 length: 15
clone size: -
J gene: TRBJ2-2
D gene: TRBD1
V gene: TRBV5-4
CDR3 DNA: TGTGCCAGCAGTAGGCAGGGGGCGGGCACCGGGGAGCTGTTTTTT
CDR3 protein: CASSRQGAGTGELFF

CDR3 length: 12
clone size: -
J gene: TRBJ2-5
D gene: -
V gene: TRBV29-1
CDR3 DNA: TGCAGCGTTGAAGATCCCGGAGAGACCCAGTACTTC
CDR3 protein: CSVEDPGETQYF

CDR3 length: 11
clone size: -
J gene: TRBJ2-1
D gene: -
V gene: TRBV27
CDR3 DNA: TGTGCCAGCAGTCGCTCCAATGAGCAGTTCTTC
CDR3 protein: CASSRSNEQFF

CDR3 length: 15
clone size: -
J gene: TRBJ2-5
D gene: -
V gene: TRBV3-1/TRBV3-2
CDR3 DNA: TGTGCCAGCAGCCCCCCTCGCGGAGGGGGGGAGACCCAGTACTTC
CDR3 protein: CASSPPRGGGETQYF

CDR3 length: 16
clone size: -
J gene: TRBJ2-1
D gene: -
V gene: TRBV28
CDR3 DNA: TGTGCCAGCAGTTTAGCGAAGAGGGGTCTGCTCAATGAGCAGTTCTTC
CDR3 protein: CASSLAKRGLLNEQFF

CDR3 length: 13
clone size: -
J gene: TRBJ1-1
D gene: -
V gene: TRBV12-3/TRBV12-4
CDR3 DNA: TGTGCCAGCGGAAAGGCTACGAACACTGAAGCTTTCTTT
CDR3 protein: CASGKATNTEAFF

CDR3 length: 14
clone size: -
J gene: TRBJ1-1
D gene: -
V gene: TRBV6-6
CDR3 DNA: TGTGCCAGCAGGCGACAGGAGCCGAACACTGAAGCTTTCTTT
CDR3 protein: CASRRQEPNTEAFF

CDR3 length: 16
clone size: once
J gene: TRBJ2-3
D gene: -
V gene: TRBV28
CDR3 DNA: TGTGCCAGCAGTATGGCGGGACGTGCTAGCACAGATACGCAGTATTTT
CDR3 protein: CASSMAGRASTDTQYF

CDR3 length: 19
clone size: once
J gene: TRBJ2-5
D gene: TRBD2
V gene: TRBV6-2/TRBV6-3
CDR3 DNA: TGTGCCAGCAGTTACCCTGGACTAGCGGATGCCCTGCGGCAAGAGACCCAGTACTTC
CDR3 protein: CASSYPGLADALRQETQYF

CDR3 length: 15
clone size: -
J gene: TRBJ1-1
D gene: -
V gene: TRBV7-2
CDR3 DNA: TGTGCCAGCAGCTTAGTCGGAACCCAGGGGTCTGAAGCTTTCTTT
CDR3 protein: CASSLVGTQGSEAFF

CDR3 length: 14
clone size: -
J gene: TRBJ2-5
D gene: -
V gene: TRBV19
CDR3 DNA: TGTGCCAGTAGTATAGGAGGGTACCAAGAGACCCAGTACTTC
CDR3 protein: CASSIGGYQETQYF

CDR3 length: 18
clone size: -
J gene: TRBJ2-1
D gene: TRBD1
V gene: TRBV4-1
CDR3 DNA: TGCGCCAGCAGCCAAAGTAACCTCCCGGGACAGGGGGGAATTGAGCAGTTCTTC
CDR3 protein: CASSQSNLPGQGGIEQFF

CDR3 length: 16
clone size: -
J gene: TRBJ2-1
D gene: TRBD2
V gene: TRBV19
CDR3 DNA: TGTGCCAGTAGTATGGAACTGAGCGGGATTTACAATGAGCAGTTCTTC
CDR3 protein: CASSMELSGIYNEQFF

CDR3 length: 14
clone size: -
J gene: TRBJ1-1
D gene: -
V gene: TRBV28
CDR3 DNA: TGTGCCAGCAGTATACCCTCGGGGGGCACTGAAGCTTTCTTT
CDR3 protein: CASSIPSGGTEAFF

CDR3 length: 11
clone size: -
J gene: TRBJ2-7
D gene: -
V gene: TRBV29-1
CDR3 DNA: TGCAGCGCTGCACATACCTACGAGCAGTACTTC
CDR3 protein: CSAAHTYEQYF

CDR3 length: 14
clone size: -
J gene: TRBJ1-4
D gene: -
V gene: TRBV4-2
CDR3 DNA: TGTGCCAGCAGCCAAGATCGAGTAGAGGAAAAACTGTTTTTT
CDR3 protein: CASSQDRVEEKLFF

CDR3 length: 15
clone size: -
J gene: TRBJ1-5
D gene: -
V gene: TRBV19
CDR3 DNA: TGTGCCAGTAGTCTCTTAGGGGGAGGAAATCAGCCCCAGCATTTT
CDR3 protein: CASSLLGGGNQPQHF

CDR3 length: 15
clone size: -
J gene: TRBJ2-7
D gene: TRBD1
V gene: TRBV27
CDR3 DNA: TGTGCCAGCAGTTTATTTACGGGACAGGACTACGAGCAGTACTTC
CDR3 protein: CASSLFTGQDYEQYF